This entry lists 24 T cell receptor beta chains sequenced from one sample in a study of T cell responses to AZD1222 COVID-19 vaccine. This table comes from immunoSEQ multiplex PCR, and its TCRdb copy is limited to in-frame clones, with some not included. The sample has more than 100,000 clones, roughly 87% seen once; the top ten hold approximately 1.1%. Source: peripheral blood, taken on day 0 of AZD1222 vaccination. The receptors stem from an adult in good health.

In DNA form, the CDR3 reads TGTGCCAGCAGCTTAGATGGGGGGATCCTAAATTCACCCCTCCACTTT. As protein: CASSLDGGILNSPLHF. The J gene is TRBJ1-6, the V gene TRBV11-2; D may be TRBD1 (5 bases). This CDR3 has 16 residues. Germline assignment: CDR1 SGHAT and CDR2 FQNNGV. V dropped 0 bases and J dropped 7 bases, with 13 bases sitting between them. The full variable domain, completed using reference TRBV11-2 and TRBJ1-6, is EAGVAQSPRYKIIEKRQSVAFWCNPISGHATLYWYQQILGQGPKLLIQFQNNGVVDDSQLPKDRFSAERLKGVDSTLKIQPAKLEDSAVYLCASSLDGGILNSPLHFGNGTRLTVT.

The chain joins TRBV5-6 to TRBJ1-4, with no clear D. Germline V gene lookup returns CDR1 SGHDT and CDR2 YYEEEE. The V and J ends lost 4 bases and 3 bases respectively, with 16 bases between them. This CDR3 has 16 residues. CDR3 region: CASSPTAHGSNEKLFF. The CDR3 DNA reads TGTGCCAGCAGCCCGACCGCACACGGATCTAATGAAAAACTGTTTTTT.

This clone was picked up a small number of times. CDR3 in amino acids: CASSSRTSSYEQYF. In nucleotides, the CDR3 is TGTGCCAGCAGTTCCCGCACAAGCTCCTACGAGCAGTACTTC. V is TRBV27 and J is TRBJ2-7; D uncertain. Germline V lookup: CDR1 MNHEY, CDR2 SMNVEV (reference sequence). Deletions cut 4 bases from V and 0 bases from J, with 10 bases between. This CDR3 has 14 residues.

This clone showed up just once. The chain employs TRBV5-6 and TRBJ1-1, with TRBD1 as a possible D gene (5 bases). Germline CDR1 reads SGHDT; CDR2 reads YYEEEE. The CDR3 is 13 amino acids. The ends were cut back, 1 base at V and 5 bases at J, with 9 bases in the middle. CDR3 sequence reads: CASSLPGTTEAFF. CDR3 DNA: TGTGCCAGCAGCTTGCCAGGGACTACTGAAGCTTTCTTT.

The chain uses TRBV2 and TRBJ1-1, with D perhaps matching TRBD1 (5 bases). Trimming took 3 bases from V and 0 from J, leaving 8 bases between them. CDR3 size: 14 residues. CDR1 is SNHLY and CDR2 is FYNNEI in the germline V gene. The CDR3 reads CASSETVMNTEAFF. The CDR3 nucleotides are TGTGCCAGCAGTGAGACAGTGATGAACACTGAAGCTTTCTTT.

This chain joins TRBV5-8 and TRBJ1-2; D gene ambiguous. Trimming took off 2 bases at V and 4 bases at J, with 12 bases between the two ends. CDR1 is SGHTS and CDR2 is YDEGEE in the germline V gene. This CDR3 spans 14 amino acids. CDR3 nucleotide sequence: TGTGCCAGCAGCTTATCAGGTCGGGTCTATGGCTACACCTTC. Translated, it gives CASSLSGRVYGYTF.

The chain couples TRBV14 to TRBJ1-3; D gene ambiguous. The CDR3 covers 18 residues. With 0 bases removed from V and 0 bases from J, the gap between germline ends came to 15 bases. Germline-derived CDR1 and CDR2 are SGHDN and FVKESK. Written as DNA, the CDR3 is TGTGCCAGCAGCCAAGATACTGTAACGGCGGTCTCTGGAAACACCATATATTTT. It encodes CASSQDTVTAVSGNTIYF.

The rearrangement joins TRBV6-2 or TRBV6-3 to TRBJ1-2; D remains unclear. The V end lost 2 bases, the J end lost 3 bases, and 22 bases lay between the germline ends. CDR1 MNHEY and CDR2 SVGEGT come from the germline V gene. The CDR3 runs 18 residues. CDR3 protein: CASSYNYFGSEKDYGYTF. The CDR3 DNA sequence: TGTGCCAGCAGTTACAATTACTTTGGGTCAGAAAAGGACTATGGCTACACCTTC.

CDR3 bases: TGCAGTGCTAGTCCCGGCCCCGGGGGCAATCAGCCCCAGCATTTT. It is translated as CSASPGPGGNQPQHF. The chain links TRBV20-1 to TRBJ1-5; no clear D. Germline V gene sequence: CDR1 DFQATT, CDR2 SNEGSKA (reference sequence). With 3 bases removed from V and 2 bases from J, the gap between germline ends came to 14 bases. This CDR3 is 15 amino acids long.

This clone was recorded once. This chain joins TRBV4-3 and TRBJ2-2, with TRBD2 matching 7 bases. The CDR3 covers 17 residues. Trimming at V came to 0 bases and at J to 3 bases, leaving 7 bases not matched to a gene. The germline V gene has CDR1 LGHNA and CDR2 YSLEER. The CDR3 bases are TGCGCCAGCAGCCAAGATCGGGAGCGGGGAGACACCGGGGAGCTGTTTTTT. Residues: CASSQDRERGDTGELFF.

This clone has a single count. The CDR3 here is CASSPQQGTNTGELFF. The CDR3 DNA sequence: TGTGCCAGCAGCCCACAACAAGGGACGAACACCGGGGAGCTGTTTTTT. The V call is TRBV16, the J call TRBJ2-2; no reliable D call. CDR1 KGHSY and CDR2 FQNENV come from the germline V gene. V was cut by 4 bases and J by 0 bases, with 12 bases left in between. The CDR3 is 16 residues long.

CDR3 bases: TGTGCCAGCAGCTTGGAAACAGGGATGAGCTACGAGCAGTACTTC. It translates to CASSLETGMSYEQYF. V gene TRBV5-6 combines with J gene TRBJ2-7; a possible D gene is TRBD1 (6 bases). V was trimmed by 0 bases and J by 3 bases, leaving 13 bases between them. Germline assignment: CDR1 SGHDT and CDR2 YYEEEE. This CDR3 has 15 residues.

The chain has TRBV29-1 and TRBJ1-2, with D hard to call. Germline-derived CDR1 and CDR2 are SQVTM and ANQGSEA. The CDR3 is made up of 14 amino acids. Deletions cut 3 bases from V and 2 bases from J, with 13 bases between. CDR3 in amino acids: CSVEPSEHNYGYTF. CDR3 nucleotide sequence: TGCAGCGTTGAGCCCAGCGAGCACAACTATGGCTACACCTTC.

The chain uses TRBV5-1 and TRBJ1-1; D not resolved. The germline V gene encodes CDR1 SGHRS and CDR2 YFSETQ. This CDR3 is 13 amino acids long. Trimming took 1 base from V and 1 from J, leaving 5 bases between them. This chain's CDR3 is CASSLNTNTEAFF. As DNA, the CDR3 is TGCGCCAGCAGCTTGAACACGAACACTGAAGCTTTCTTT.

This chain links TRBV23-1 with TRBJ2-7; unclear D gene. TRBV23-1 is sorted into the ORF group, with uncertain function. V dropped 4 bases and J dropped 1 base, with 5 bases sitting between them. The CDR3 extends over 12 amino acids. CDR3 in amino acids: CASSLPSYEQYF. The DNA of the CDR3 is TGCGCCAGCAGTCTGCCATCCTACGAGCAGTACTTC.

V is TRBV11-2 and J is TRBJ2-1; D may be TRBD1 (5 bases). Germline CDR1 reads SGHAT; CDR2 reads FQNNGV. Trimming shortened V by 5 bases and J by 0 bases, and 11 bases separated the two germline ends. The CDR3 covers 15 residues. The CDR3 is CASSHDSYSYNEQFF. Written as DNA, the CDR3 is TGTGCCAGCAGCCACGACAGTTACTCCTACAATGAGCAGTTCTTC.

The chain employs TRBV6-2 or TRBV6-3 and TRBJ1-2, with 8 bases that match TRBD1. Germline V gene sequence: CDR1 MNHEY, CDR2 SVGEGT. J was trimmed by 2 bases and V by 7 bases; bases with no gene match: 15. The CDR3 is 17 residues long. The CDR3 sequence: CASTPQGQAQGNYGYTF. The CDR3 DNA follows: TGTGCCAGCACCCCACAGGGACAGGCTCAAGGGAACTATGGCTACACCTTC.

This clone was counted only a few times. The chain uses TRBV5-5 and TRBJ2-1, with D perhaps matching TRBD1 or TRBD2 (5 bases each). V lost 7 bases and J 5 bases, leaving 7 bases between the germline ends. This CDR3 spans 11 amino acids. The germline V gene encodes CDR1 SGHKS and CDR2 YYEKEE (reference sequence). Here the CDR3 DNA reads TGTGCCAGCCAGGGACACAATGAGCAGTTCTTC. Its protein is CASQGHNEQFF. Using reference TRBV5-5 and TRBJ2-1 for the parts outside the CDR3, the full variable domain is DAGVTQSPTHLIKTRGQQVTLRCSPISGHKSVSWYQQVLGQGPQFIFQYYEKEERGRGNFPDRFSARQFPNYSSELNVNALLLGDSALYLCASQGHNEQFFGPGTRLTVL.

V is TRBV5-4 and J is TRBJ2-7; 7 bases fit TRBD1. This CDR3 has 15 residues. Germline lookup yields CDR1 SGHNT and CDR2 YYREEE (reference sequence). Trimming took 1 base from V and 2 from J; bases not matched to a gene: 6. The CDR3 loop reads CASSLPGQRAYEQYF. The CDR3 DNA reads TGTGCCAGCAGCTTGCCGGGACAGCGAGCCTACGAGCAGTACTTC.

This clone was counted a single time. V and J are TRBV12-3 or TRBV12-4 and TRBJ1-1; 7 bases line up with TRBD1. With V trimmed by 3 bases and J by 4 bases, 2 bases remained unmatched. The CDR3 sequence is 13 residues long. The CDR3 DNA sequence: TGTGCCAGCAGTTTGTACAGGGGCACTGAAGCTTTCTTT. The encoded protein is CASSLYRGTEAFF.

This clone was detected only once. This chain links TRBV12-5 with TRBJ2-7; 7 nucleotides line up with TRBD1. This CDR3 contains 15 residues. Germline V CDR1 and CDR2: LGHNT, FRNRAP. Unmatched junction bases numbered 8, after V lost 0 bases and J lost 6 bases. CDR3 amino acids: CASGLVRRAGGEQYF. For the CDR3, the DNA is TGTGCTAGTGGTTTGGTACGAAGGGCAGGGGGCGAGCAGTACTTC.

This clone occurred once. V gene TRBV4-3 combines with J gene TRBJ2-3; 9 nucleotides agree with TRBD2. Trimming took 3 bases from V and 7 from J; bases not matched to a gene: 8. The CDR3 runs to 15 residues. In germline, CDR1 is LGHNA, CDR2 YSLEER. CDR3 nucleotides: TGCGCCAGCAGCCATACTAGCGGGCGTTTGAATACGCAGTATTTT. This translates into CASSHTSGRLNTQYF.

This clone was seen only a few times. This chain uses TRBV10-3 with TRBJ1-2; TRBD1 matches at 7 bases. Germline-derived CDR1 and CDR2 are ENHRY and SYGVKD. This CDR3 region has 14 residues. V trimming: 8 bases; J trimming: 7 bases; junction bases outside the gene matches: 13. This CDR3 is CAISRQGSLGGYTF. CDR3 coding DNA: TGTGCCATCTCGAGACAGGGCTCGTTGGGTGGCTACACCTTC.

This sequence joins TRBV2 and TRBJ1-2, with 8 bases matching TRBD1. Germline-derived CDR1 and CDR2 are SNHLY and FYNNEI. The V gene end was trimmed by 3 bases and the J gene end by 0 bases; junction bases not matched to a gene: 3. The CDR3 loop spans 15 amino acids. CDR3 protein: CASSELTGANYGYTF. The CDR3 DNA follows: TGTGCCAGCAGTGAGTTGACAGGGGCTAACTATGGCTACACCTTC.